This entry lists 10 T cell receptor beta chains sequenced from one sample in a study of cytomegalovirus exposure and HLA in healthy donors. Both 60 Vbeta primers and 13 Jbeta primers went into the PCR. Data came from immunoSEQ multiplex PCR; TCRdb stores just in-frame clones and leaves some out. The sample shows about 160,000 clones, more than 70% of them seen only once. The specimen was PBMCs. All receptors come from a man younger than 45 in good health and CMV-seronegative.

The chain couples TRBV21-1 to TRBJ1-2. TRBV21-1 is a known pseudogene. The CDR3 runs to 16 residues. In DNA form, the CDR3 reads TGTGCCAGCAGCAATACCCCGGGGGGGCAGCACTATGGCTACACCTTC. This encodes CASSNTPGGQHYGYTF.

The V and J genes are TRBV10-1 and TRBJ2-7; 12 nucleotides line up with TRBD2. V was clipped by 5 bases and J by 5 bases; unmatched bases: 7. This CDR3 is built from 15 residues. Germline V gene sequence: CDR1 WNHNN, CDR2 SYGVQD (reference sequence). The CDR3 nucleotides are TGCGCCAGCAGTTCTAGACTAGCGGGAGCCCACGAGCAGTACTTC. Encoded protein: CASSSRLAGAHEQYF.

The V and J genes are TRBV7-7 and TRBJ2-1, with 7 bases fitting TRBD2. The V gene end was trimmed by 4 bases and the J gene end by 6 bases; junction bases not matched to a gene: 3. This CDR3 has 13 amino acids. Germline CDR1 is SSHAT and CDR2 is FNYEAQ (reference sequence). The CDR3 protein is CASSSGGGNEQFF. CDR3 sequence (DNA): TGTGCCAGCAGCTCAGGCGGGGGCAATGAGCAGTTCTTC.

V usage is TRBV4-3 and J usage is TRBJ2-5; a possible D gene is TRBD2 (7 bases). Per the germline V gene, CDR1 is LGHNA and CDR2 is YSLEER. The CDR3 is made up of 14 amino acids. The V end lost 4 bases, the J end lost 1 base, and 10 bases lay between the germline ends. The CDR3 DNA reads as TGCGCCAGCAGCCTGGGGGGGCCCCAAGAGACCCAGTACTTC. Its translation: CASSLGGPQETQYF.

In DNA, the CDR3 is TGTGCCAGCAGCCTTAGACCACAGGGGAACACTGAAGCTTTCTTT. This codes for CASSLRPQGNTEAFF. The gene calls are TRBV7-9 and TRBJ1-1; possible D gene TRBD1, 6 bases. Germline values: CDR1 SEHNR, CDR2 FQNEAQ (reference sequence). The CDR3 loop spans 15 amino acids. V lost 5 bases to trimming and J lost 1 base, with 14 bases between them. The variable domain in full, completed from reference TRBV7-9 and TRBJ1-1, reads DTGVSQNPRHKITKRGQNVTFRCDPISEHNRLYWYRQTLGQGPEFLTYFQNEAQLEKSRLLSDRFSAERPKGSFSTLEIQRTEQGDSAMYLCASSLRPQGNTEAFFGQGTRLTVV.

The V and J genes are TRBV25-1 and TRBJ1-6; no firm D call. CDR1 is MGHDK and CDR2 is SYGVNS in the germline V gene. CDR3 size: 12 residues. V was clipped by 4 bases and J by 10 bases, with 8 bases between them. Written as DNA, the CDR3 is TGTGCCAGCAGTGTCGGGGAATCACCCCTCCACTTT. Protein: CASSVGESPLHF. The whole variable domain, remainder taken from reference TRBV25-1 and TRBJ1-6, is EADIYQTPRYLVIGTGKKITLECSQTMGHDKMYWYQQDPGMELHLIHYSYGVNSTEKGDLSSESTVSRIRTEHFPLTLESARPSHTSQYLCASSVGESPLHFGNGTRLTVT.

This chain joins TRBV6-1 and TRBJ1-1, with a weak D call TRBD1 (5 bases). CDR1 MNHNS and CDR2 SASEGT come from the germline V gene. The length of the CDR3 is 16 residues. The V end was cut by 1 base, the J end by 1 base, with 13 bases between. The CDR3 protein is CASSEVRGGGNTEAFF. CDR3 coding DNA: TGTGCCAGCAGTGAAGTCCGAGGCGGGGGGAACACTGAAGCTTTCTTT.

The chain joins TRBV6-5 to TRBJ2-7, with 7 positions matching TRBD1. The CDR3 contains 14 residues. V gave up 5 bases and J gave up 5 bases; unmatched junction bases: 9. Germline-derived CDR1 and CDR2 are MNHEY and SVGAGI. The CDR3 is CASSHRGRGNEQYF. The CDR3 bases are TGTGCCAGCAGTCACAGGGGTAGAGGAAACGAGCAGTACTTC.

The CDR3 loop reads CASSLAAGHRTDTQYF. CDR3 nucleotide sequence: TGTGCCAGCAGCTTAGCGGCGGGTCACCGCACAGATACGCAGTATTTT. This chain joins TRBV7-2 and TRBJ2-3; the D gene is possibly TRBD2 (5 bases). With 0 bases removed from V and 1 base from J, the gap between germline ends came to 11 bases. The germline gives CDR1 SGHTA, CDR2 FQGNSA. This CDR3 contains 16 residues.

This clone was counted a few times. This sequence joins TRBV30 and TRBJ2-3; D remains ambiguous. The CDR3 extends over 14 amino acids. Trimming shortened V by 1 base and J by 6 bases, and 14 bases separated the two germline ends. The germline gives CDR1 GTSNPN, CDR2 SVGIG (reference sequence). The CDR3 protein is CAWSENGFGDTQYF. The CDR3 coding sequence is TGTGCCTGGAGTGAAAATGGGTTCGGGGATACGCAGTATTTT.